This T cell receptor (beta chain) stems from a study of blood T cell repertoires in COVID-19. Background on the study: The origin of the acute and convalescent COVID-19 samples was the United States, Italy and Spain. PBMCs, B-cell-depleted T cells, or T cells provided the cDNA or gDNA that made up the material.

Original processing notes: Amplification from reference gene primers served as the basis for estimated nucleated cell counts. TCRdb's table, derived via immunoSEQ multiplex PCR, lists solely in-frame clones and lacks some. Clone size and the V and J calls come from that table; the DNA yielded D and trimming. Here the sample spans tens of thousands of clones, 70% to 85% being singletons. Sequencing used peripheral blood. This sequence was found in a man between 65 and 85 years old with active COVID-19.

The CDR3 loop is CASSTAGWSYYNEQFF. The CDR3 DNA is TGTGCCAGTAGTACCGCGGGGTGGAGCTACTACAATGAGCAGTTCTTC. This chain uses TRBV19 with TRBJ2-1; possibly TRBD2 for D (6 bases). Germline lookup yields CDR1 LNHDA and CDR2 SQIVND (reference sequence). Trimming pared 4 bases from V and 3 bases from J, leaving 16 bases between. This CDR3 spans 16 amino acids.